This TCR beta chain came from a study of cytomegalovirus exposure and HLA in healthy donors. 13 Jbeta primers and 60 Vbeta primers were used for the PCR. Measured with immunoSEQ multiplex PCR; TCRdb has only the in-frame clones, and not every one. This sample has under 150,000 clones, with around 74% found just once. CDR3 length: 16 residues. Deletions cut 3 bases from V and 0 bases from J, with 14 bases between. Germline lookup yields CDR1 MDHEN and CDR2 SYDVKM. Study conclusions and caveats: Only CMV serostatus was available as immune exposure information. By a later analysis, the bulk of CMV-associated TCR beta chains appeared HLA-restricted. Under in vitro conditions, three CMV-associated chains were confirmed as specific for CMV antigens.

Worth noting for this clone: Its antigen is unidentified.

The chain joins TRBV28 to TRBJ1-2, with D perhaps TRBD1 (5 bases). The source material was PBMCs. The source of this sequence is a woman under 30 in good health and CMV-seronegative. CDR3 DNA: TGTGCCAGCAGTTTGTTTCCAAGGGGTACTAACTATGGCTACACCTTC. Amino acid sequence: CASSLFPRGTNYGYTF.